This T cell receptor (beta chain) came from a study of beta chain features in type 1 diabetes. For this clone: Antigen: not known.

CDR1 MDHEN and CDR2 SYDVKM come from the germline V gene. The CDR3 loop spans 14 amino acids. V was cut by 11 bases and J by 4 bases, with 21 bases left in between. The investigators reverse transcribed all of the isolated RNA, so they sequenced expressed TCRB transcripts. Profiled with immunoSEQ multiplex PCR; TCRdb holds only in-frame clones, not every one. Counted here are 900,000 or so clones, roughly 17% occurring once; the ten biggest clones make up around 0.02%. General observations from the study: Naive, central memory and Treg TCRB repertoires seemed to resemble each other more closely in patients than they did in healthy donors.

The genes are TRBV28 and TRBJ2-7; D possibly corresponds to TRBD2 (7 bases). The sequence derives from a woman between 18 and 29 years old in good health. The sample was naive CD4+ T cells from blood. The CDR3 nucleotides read TGTGCCCACTCTGGGGGGGCGGAGCCGTACGAGCAGTACTTC. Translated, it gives CAHSGGAEPYEQYF.